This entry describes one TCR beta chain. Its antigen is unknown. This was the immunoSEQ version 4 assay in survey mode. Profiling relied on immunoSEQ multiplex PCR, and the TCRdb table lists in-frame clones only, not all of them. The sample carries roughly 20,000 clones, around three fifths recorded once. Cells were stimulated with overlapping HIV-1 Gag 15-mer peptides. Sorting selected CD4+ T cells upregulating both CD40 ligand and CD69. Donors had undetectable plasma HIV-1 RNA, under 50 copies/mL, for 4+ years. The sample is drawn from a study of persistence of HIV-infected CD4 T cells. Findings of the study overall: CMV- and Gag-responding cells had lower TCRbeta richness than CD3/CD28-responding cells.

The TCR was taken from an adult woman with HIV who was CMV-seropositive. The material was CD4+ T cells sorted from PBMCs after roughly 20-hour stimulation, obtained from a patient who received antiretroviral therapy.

DNA for the CDR3: TGTGCCAGCCAAGCCCCCGGGGCAGCTAATGAAAAACTGTTTTTT. Amino acids: CASQAPGAANEKLFF. The J gene is TRBJ1-4, the V gene TRBV2; a weak D match, TRBD1 (5 bases). Trimming took 8 bases from V and 3 from J, leaving 16 bases between them. The CDR3 contains 15 residues. Germline V gene data show CDR1 as SNHLY and CDR2 as FYNNEI.